This TCR beta chain was captured in a study of cytomegalovirus exposure and HLA in healthy donors. CDR1 is SGHRS, CDR2 YFSETQ, per germline. Trimming removed 0 bases from V and 2 bases from J, with 12 bases in between. The CDR3 runs 15 residues. The PCR ran on 60 Vbeta and 13 Jbeta primers. Sequencing used immunoSEQ multiplex PCR; TCRdb keeps in-frame clones, though not all of them. The listing records 60,000 or so clones. The rearrangement joins TRBV5-1 to TRBJ2-7, with D possibly being TRBD2 (6 bases). This clonotype was obtained from a man aged 50 to 60 in good health and CMV-seropositive. The sample was PBMCs. The CDR3 nucleotides read TGCGCCAGCAGCTTGGCCGTCGGGAGCCCCTACGAGCAGTACTTC. It specifies CASSLAVGSPYEQYF.